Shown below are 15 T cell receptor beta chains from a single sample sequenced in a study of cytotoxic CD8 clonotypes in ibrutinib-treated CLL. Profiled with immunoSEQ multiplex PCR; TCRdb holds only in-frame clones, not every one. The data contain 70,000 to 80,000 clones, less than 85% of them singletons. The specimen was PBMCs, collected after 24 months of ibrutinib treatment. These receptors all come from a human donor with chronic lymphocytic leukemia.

CDR3 DNA: TGTGCCAGCAGTTTCGCGGGACAGGGGGCGAGGGCTGAAGCTTTCTTT. It yields the protein CASSFAGQGARAEAFF. V and J are TRBV28 and TRBJ1-1; the match to TRBD1 covers 12 bases. J lost 6 bases, V lost 3 bases, and 8 bases had no gene match. The germline CDR1 and CDR2 sequences are MDHEN and SYDVKM. The CDR3 runs to 16 residues.

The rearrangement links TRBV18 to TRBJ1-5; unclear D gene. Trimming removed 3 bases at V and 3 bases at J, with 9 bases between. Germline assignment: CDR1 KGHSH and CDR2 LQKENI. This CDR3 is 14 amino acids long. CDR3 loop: CASSPPGNNQPQHF. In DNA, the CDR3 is TGTGCCAGCTCACCCCCAGGAAACAATCAGCCCCAGCATTTT. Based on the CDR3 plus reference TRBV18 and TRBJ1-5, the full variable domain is NAGVMQNPRHLVRRRGQEARLRCSPMKGHSHVYWYRQLPEEGLKFMVYLQKENIIDESGMPKERFSAEFPKEGPSILRIQQVVRGDSAAYFCASSPPGNNQPQHFGDGTRLSIL.

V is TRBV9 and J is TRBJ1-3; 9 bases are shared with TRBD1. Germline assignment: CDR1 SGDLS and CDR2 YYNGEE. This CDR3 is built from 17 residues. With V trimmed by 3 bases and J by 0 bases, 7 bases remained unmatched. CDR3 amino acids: CASSGSQGATSGNTIYF. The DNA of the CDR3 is TGTGCCAGCAGCGGGTCACAGGGGGCGACCTCTGGAAACACCATATATTTT.

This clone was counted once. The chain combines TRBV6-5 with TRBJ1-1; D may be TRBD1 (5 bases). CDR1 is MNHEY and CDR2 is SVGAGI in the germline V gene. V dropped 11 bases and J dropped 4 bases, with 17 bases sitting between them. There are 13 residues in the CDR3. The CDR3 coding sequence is TGTGCCGTATCGGGTTTCGGGGGCACTGAAGCTTTCTTT. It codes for CAVSGFGGTEAFF.

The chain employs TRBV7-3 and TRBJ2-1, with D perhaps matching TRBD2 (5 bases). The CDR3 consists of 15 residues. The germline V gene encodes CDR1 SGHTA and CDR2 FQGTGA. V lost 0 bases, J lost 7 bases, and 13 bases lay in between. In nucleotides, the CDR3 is TGTGCCAGCAGCTTAACGTGGGAGCCTGGGAATGAGCAGTTCTTC. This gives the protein CASSLTWEPGNEQFF. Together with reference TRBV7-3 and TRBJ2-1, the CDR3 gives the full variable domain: GAGVSQTPSNKVTEKGKYVELRCDPISGHTALYWYRQSLGQGPEFLIYFQGTGAADDSGLPNDRFFAVRPEGSVSTLKIQRTERGDSAVYLCASSLTWEPGNEQFFGPGTRLTVL.

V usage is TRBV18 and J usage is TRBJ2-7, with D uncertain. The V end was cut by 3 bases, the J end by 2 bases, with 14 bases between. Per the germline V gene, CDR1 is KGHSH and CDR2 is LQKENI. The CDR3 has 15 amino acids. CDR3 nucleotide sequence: TGTGCCAGCTCACCTTTAGGACGCGCAACCTACGAGCAGTACTTC. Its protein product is CASSPLGRATYEQYF.

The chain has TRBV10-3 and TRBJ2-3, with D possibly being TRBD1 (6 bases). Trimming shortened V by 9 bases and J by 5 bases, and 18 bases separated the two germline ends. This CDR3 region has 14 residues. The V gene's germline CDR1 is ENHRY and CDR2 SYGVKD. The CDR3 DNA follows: TGTGCCATAGCCGGGCCCCCAGGGGTAGATACGCAGTATTTT. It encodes CAIAGPPGVDTQYF.

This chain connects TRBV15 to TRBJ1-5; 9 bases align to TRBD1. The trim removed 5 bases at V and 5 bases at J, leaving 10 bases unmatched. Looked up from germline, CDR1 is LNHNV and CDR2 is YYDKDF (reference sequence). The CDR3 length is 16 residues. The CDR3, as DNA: TGTGCCACCAGCGGGACCGGGACAGGGTTTTATCAGCCCCAGCATTTT. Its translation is CATSGTGTGFYQPQHF.

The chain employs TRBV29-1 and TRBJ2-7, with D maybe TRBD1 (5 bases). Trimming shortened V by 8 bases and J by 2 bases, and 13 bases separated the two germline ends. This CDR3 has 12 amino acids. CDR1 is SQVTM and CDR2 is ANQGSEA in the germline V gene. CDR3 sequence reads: CSCREGAYEQYF. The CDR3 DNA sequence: TGCAGCTGCAGGGAAGGGGCCTACGAGCAGTACTTC.

The CDR3 spells CASSVAGRETQYF. Written as DNA, the CDR3 is TGCGCCAGCAGTGTGGCGGGGCGGGAGACCCAGTACTTC. This chain connects TRBV10-2 to TRBJ2-5, with D perhaps matching TRBD2 (6 bases). This CDR3 is built from 13 residues. The germline V gene encodes CDR1 WSHSY and CDR2 SAAADI. V lost 4 bases and J lost 5, with 11 bases in between.

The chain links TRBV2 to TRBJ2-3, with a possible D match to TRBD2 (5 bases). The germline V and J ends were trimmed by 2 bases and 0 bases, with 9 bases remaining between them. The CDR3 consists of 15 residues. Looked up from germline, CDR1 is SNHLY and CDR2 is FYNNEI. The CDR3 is CASSETWESTDTQYF. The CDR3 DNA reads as TGTGCCAGCAGTGAAACGTGGGAGAGCACAGATACGCAGTATTTT.

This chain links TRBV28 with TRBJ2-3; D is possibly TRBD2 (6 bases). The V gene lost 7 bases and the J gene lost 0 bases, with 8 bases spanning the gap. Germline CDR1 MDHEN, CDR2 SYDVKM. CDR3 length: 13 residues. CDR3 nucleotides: TGTGCCAGCACGGGGACTAGCACAGATACGCAGTATTTT. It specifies CASTGTSTDTQYF.

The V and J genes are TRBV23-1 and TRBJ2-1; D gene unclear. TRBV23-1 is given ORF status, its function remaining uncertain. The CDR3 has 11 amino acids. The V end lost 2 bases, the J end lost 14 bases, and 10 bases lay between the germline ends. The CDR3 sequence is CASSQKRLEFF. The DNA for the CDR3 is TGCGCCAGCAGTCAAAAACGCTTGGAGTTCTTC.

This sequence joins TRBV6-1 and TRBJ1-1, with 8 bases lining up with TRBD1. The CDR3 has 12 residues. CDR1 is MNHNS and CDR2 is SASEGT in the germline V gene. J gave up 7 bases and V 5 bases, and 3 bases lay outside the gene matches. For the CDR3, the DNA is TGTGCCAGCAGTCGGACAGGGCTTGAAGCTTTCTTT. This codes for CASSRTGLEAFF.

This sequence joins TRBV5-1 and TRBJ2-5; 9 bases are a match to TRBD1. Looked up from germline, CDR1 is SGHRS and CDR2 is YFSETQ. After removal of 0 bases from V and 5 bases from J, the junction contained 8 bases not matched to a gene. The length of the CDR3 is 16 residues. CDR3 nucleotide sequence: TGCGCCAGCAGCTTGGTGGGACAGGGAATCGGGGAGACCCAGTACTTC. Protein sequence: CASSLVGQGIGETQYF.